Shown below are 17 T cell receptor beta chains from a single sample sequenced in a study of cytomegalovirus exposure and HLA in healthy donors. 13 Jbeta primers and 60 Vbeta primers were used for the PCR. Assay used: immunoSEQ multiplex PCR; TCRdb lists only in-frame clones, some missing. The table has about 270,000 clones, just over 85% seen once. The sample was PBMCs. These receptors were collected from a man aged 40-50 years in good health and CMV-seropositive.

The V call is TRBV30, the J call TRBJ2-2, with unresolved D. The V end lost 4 bases, the J end lost 7 bases, and 7 bases lay between the germline ends. This CDR3 contains 11 residues. Germline-derived CDR1 and CDR2 are GTSNPN and SVGIG (reference sequence). In DNA, the CDR3 is TGTGCCTGGATGAGAAACGGGGAGCTGTTTTTT. Translation gives CAWMRNGELFF.

This chain joins TRBV7-9 and TRBJ2-5; D gene unclear. V dropped 1 base and J dropped 1 base, with 10 bases sitting between them. The CDR3 is 15 amino acids. CDR1 and CDR2 from the germline V gene are SEHNR and FQNEAQ (reference sequence). DNA for the CDR3: TGTGCCAGCAGCTTAGTTCAGACTCGCCAAGAGACCCAGTACTTC. It translates to CASSLVQTRQETQYF.

The V call is TRBV18, the J call TRBJ2-7, with D possibly TRBD1 on 6 matching bases. Germline assignment: CDR1 KGHSH and CDR2 LQKENI. The CDR3 runs to 16 residues. Trimming left V 5 bases short and J 0 bases short, with 17 bases between. In DNA, the CDR3 is TGTGCCAGCTCAGGTTTTGGGGGCCCGAGCTCCTACGAGCAGTACTTC. The encoded protein is CASSGFGGPSSYEQYF.

This clone was counted a single time. The chain recombines TRBV29-1 with TRBJ2-7, with 12 bases fitting TRBD1. CDR3 size: 14 residues. V shed 0 bases and J 6 bases; nucleotides not matched to a gene: 3. The germline CDR1 and CDR2 sequences are SQVTM and ANQGSEA. The CDR3 region has the DNA TGCAGCGTTGAAGAGGGGACAGGGGGCCCCGAGCAGTACTTC. This codes for CSVEEGTGGPEQYF.

The chain is built from TRBV5-1 and TRBJ2-7, with 11 positions matching TRBD2. Germline CDR1 reads SGHRS; CDR2 reads YFSETQ. V was clipped by 4 bases and J by 3 bases; unmatched bases: 6. The CDR3 totals 15 residues. CDR3 sequence reads: CASSGGLAGLYEQYF. For the CDR3, the DNA is TGCGCCAGCAGCGGCGGACTAGCGGGCCTCTACGAGCAGTACTTC.

In nucleotides, the CDR3 is TGTGCCAGCAGTCAGCGGACCTCGGCGGGCTACACCTTC. Its protein product is CASSQRTSAGYTF. This chain joins TRBV28 and TRBJ1-2; no firm D call. The ends were cut back, 5 bases at V and 8 bases at J, with 15 bases in the middle. Germline V CDR1 and CDR2: MDHEN, SYDVKM. CDR3 size: 13 residues.

V and J are TRBV5-4 and TRBJ2-1; 7 nucleotides line up with TRBD2. The germline V gene encodes CDR1 SGHNT and CDR2 YYREEE (reference sequence). Unmatched junction bases numbered 3, after V lost 1 base and J lost 5 bases. The CDR3 is 14 residues long. The CDR3: CASSLPSGDNEQFF. CDR3 bases: TGTGCCAGCAGCTTGCCCAGCGGGGACAATGAGCAGTTCTTC.

The CDR3 region has the DNA TGTGCCAGCAGGGGACTAGCGGGAGGAAAAGATACGCAGTATTTT. Amino acid sequence: CASRGLAGGKDTQYF. The chain employs TRBV6-1 and TRBJ2-3, with 15 bases aligning to TRBD2. Unmatched junction bases numbered 3, after V lost 6 bases and J lost 5 bases. Looked up from germline, CDR1 is MNHNS and CDR2 is SASEGT. This CDR3 contains 15 residues.

The chain carries TRBV4-3 and TRBJ2-1; 8 nucleotides match TRBD2. The CDR3 is made up of 15 amino acids. Germline V gene data show CDR1 as LGHNA and CDR2 as YSLEER. Trimming took 3 bases from V and 3 from J; bases not matched to a gene: 4. This CDR3 reads CASSQITSGYNEQFF. The CDR3 region has the DNA TGCGCCAGCAGCCAGATTACTAGCGGCTACAATGAGCAGTTCTTC.

This clone was detected only a few times. J is TRBJ1-3 and V is TRBV11-3, with TRBD1 matching 8 bases. Trimming took 5 bases from V and 3 from J; bases not matched to a gene: 3. Germline CDR1 reads SGHNT; CDR2 reads YENEEA. The CDR3 is made up of 14 amino acids. Here the CDR3 DNA reads TGTGCCAGCAGCAAGGGACAGGATGGAAACACCATATATTTT. This codes for CASSKGQDGNTIYF.

This chain connects TRBV7-9 to TRBJ1-1; no firm D call. V lost 2 bases, J lost 1 base, and 5 bases lay in between. Germline V gene data show CDR1 as SEHNR and CDR2 as FQNEAQ (reference sequence). The CDR3 spans 13 residues. CDR3 protein: CASSLPGNTEAFF. CDR3 nucleotide sequence: TGTGCCAGCAGCTTACCCGGGAACACTGAAGCTTTCTTT.

CDR3 region: CASSMWRYYEQYF. DNA of the CDR3: TGCGCCAGCAGCATGTGGCGGTACTACGAGCAGTACTTC. J is TRBJ2-7 and V is TRBV4-3; unclear D gene. CDR3 length: 13 amino acids. From germline, CDR1 is LGHNA and CDR2 YSLEER. V was cut by 5 bases and J by 3 bases, with 11 bases left in between.

The genes are TRBV6-5 and TRBJ1-6; tentatively, D is TRBD1 (5 bases). The germline gives CDR1 MNHEY, CDR2 SVGAGI. This CDR3 contains 15 residues. Trimming cost V 8 bases and J 5 bases, with 16 bases left between them. For the CDR3, the DNA is TGTGCCAGCTCTATGACCGAGGACAATAATTCACCCCTCCACTTT. It is translated as CASSMTEDNNSPLHF.

This clone was seen a single time. Other nucleotide sequences in the sample specify the same CDR3. The chain employs TRBV9 and TRBJ2-1, with TRBD2 identical over 11 bases. CDR3 length: 15 residues. Germline trimming cut 3 bases from V and 3 bases from J; bases unmatched to any gene: 2. Germline CDR1 SGDLS, CDR2 YYNGEE. The CDR3 protein is CASSATSGSYNEQFF. The DNA of the CDR3 is TGTGCCAGCAGCGCTACTAGCGGGAGCTACAATGAGCAGTTCTTC.

This chain joins TRBV6-6 and TRBJ2-1, with 9 bases fitting TRBD2. V gave up 4 bases and J gave up 2 bases; unmatched junction bases: 6. The CDR3 is 16 amino acids. Germline-derived CDR1 and CDR2 are MNHNY and SVGAGI (reference sequence). The CDR3 is CASSLTTSGAYNEQFF. For the CDR3, the DNA is TGTGCCAGCAGTTTGACGACTAGCGGAGCCTACAATGAGCAGTTCTTC.

The V call is TRBV25-1, the J call TRBJ1-3, with D possibly being TRBD1 (6 bases). CDR1 and CDR2 from the germline V gene are MGHDK and SYGVNS. Trimming took off 3 bases at V and 2 bases at J, with 17 bases between the two ends. CDR3 length equals 17 residues. This CDR3 reads CASSDLQGFEAGNTIYF. The DNA for the CDR3 is TGTGCCAGCAGTGACCTACAGGGTTTTGAAGCTGGAAACACCATATATTTT.

The chain employs TRBV11-2 and TRBJ2-5, with a possible D match to TRBD1 (5 bases). CDR1 and CDR2 from the germline V gene are SGHAT and FQNNGV. The CDR3 contains 14 residues. V was clipped by 7 bases and J by 1 base, with 13 bases between them. CDR3 sequence reads: CASKTQGFQETQYF. The DNA for the CDR3 is TGTGCCAGCAAGACGCAGGGCTTCCAAGAGACCCAGTACTTC.